One sample yielded the 32 T cell receptor beta chains listed below, sequenced in a study of blood T cell repertoires in COVID-19. TCRdb's copy holds only in-frame clones and misses some; the assay was immunoSEQ multiplex PCR. The sample has around 72,000 clones; around four fifths are singletons. Material: peripheral blood. These receptors were collected from a woman of 80 years or more with acute or convalescent COVID-19.

V usage is TRBV6-5 and J usage is TRBJ1-6; a weak D match, TRBD1 (6 bases). Trimming removed 6 bases from V and 9 bases from J, with 18 bases in between. The germline V gene has CDR1 MNHEY and CDR2 SVGAGI. This CDR3 spans 15 amino acids. The CDR3 here is CASRRDTGSGSPLHF. The CDR3 bases are TGTGCCAGCAGAAGGGACACAGGTTCGGGTTCACCCCTCCACTTT.

This chain uses TRBV19 with TRBJ1-1, with no clear D. V was trimmed by 4 bases and J by 0 bases, leaving 6 bases between them. CDR3 length equals 13 residues. Germline CDR1 reads LNHDA; CDR2 reads SQIVND (reference sequence). CDR3 DNA: TGTGCCAGTAGTAGTCAGATGAACACTGAAGCTTTCTTT. This sequence encodes CASSSQMNTEAFF.

This clone came up a few times. The J gene is TRBJ1-6, the V gene TRBV12-5; D is unresolved. The CDR3 extends over 13 amino acids. Looked up from germline, CDR1 is LGHNT and CDR2 is FRNRAP. Trimming removed 0 bases at V and 8 bases at J, with 5 bases between. CDR3 region: CASGLVSDSPLHF. The CDR3 nucleotides are TGTGCTAGTGGTTTGGTTTCGGATTCACCCCTCCACTTT. Together with reference TRBV12-5 and TRBJ1-6, the CDR3 gives the full variable domain: DARVTQTPRHKVTEMGQEVTMRCQPILGHNTVFWYRQTMMQGLELLAYFRNRAPLDDSGMPKDRFSAEMPDATLATLKIQPSEPRDSAVYFCASGLVSDSPLHFGNGTRLTVT.

The chain links TRBV5-6 to TRBJ2-3; 8 bases map to TRBD2. CDR3 length: 17 residues. Germline V gives CDR1 SGHDT, CDR2 YYEEEE. Germline trimming cut 4 bases from V and 5 bases from J; bases unmatched to any gene: 15. The CDR3 bases are TGTGCCAGCAGCGACCCCTTAAAGCGGGGGAGGGTAGATACGCAGTATTTT. This gives the protein CASSDPLKRGRVDTQYF. Drawing the rest from reference TRBV5-6 and TRBJ2-3, the complete variable domain is DAGVTQSPTHLIKTRGQQVTLRCSPKSGHDTVSWYQQALGQGPQFIFQYYEEEERQRGNFPDRFSGHQFPNYSSELNVNALLLGDSALYLCASSDPLKRGRVDTQYFGPGTRLTVL.

This clone appeared a few times. This chain uses TRBV7-9 with TRBJ1-5, with no clear D. This CDR3 is built from 13 residues. Germline CDR1 SEHNR, CDR2 FQNEAQ (reference sequence). V was trimmed by 2 bases and J by 5 bases, leaving 7 bases between them. CDR3: CASSLNGDQPQHF. The CDR3 DNA sequence: TGTGCCAGCAGCTTAAACGGGGATCAGCCCCAGCATTTT.

This chain connects TRBV5-1 to TRBJ2-3; TRBD2 might be the D (6 bases). Deletions cut 2 bases from V and 2 bases from J, with 9 bases between. The CDR3 has 14 residues. CDR1 and CDR2 from the germline V gene are SGHRS and YFSETQ. The CDR3 spells CASSLPGLTDTQYF. CDR3 DNA: TGCGCCAGCAGCTTACCGGGACTCACAGATACGCAGTATTTT.

The chain combines TRBV6-6 with TRBJ2-1; 9 bases map to TRBD2. This CDR3 spans 15 amino acids. V gave up 5 bases and J gave up 7 bases; unmatched junction bases: 9. Germline CDR1 MNHNY, CDR2 SVGAGI (reference sequence). The CDR3 bases are TGTGCCAGCAGTCGGGGCGGGAGGGTAGGGAATGAGCAGTTCTTC. It specifies CASSRGGRVGNEQFF.

There are a few counts of this clone. This sequence joins TRBV3-1 (or the pseudogene TRBV3-2) and TRBJ2-5; D is possibly TRBD2 (5 bases). CDR1 is LGHDT and CDR2 is YNNKEL in the germline V gene (reference sequence). The V gene lost 4 bases and the J gene lost 7 bases, with 10 bases spanning the gap. The CDR3 has 12 amino acids. CDR3 DNA: TGTGCCAGCAGCCCCTCCCGGGGGACCCAGTACTTC. Protein sequence: CASSPSRGTQYF.

The gene calls are TRBV5-1 and TRBJ2-6; 8 bases are shared with TRBD1. The J segment lost 1 base and the V segment lost 3 bases, leaving 6 bases of the junction unmatched. The CDR3 consists of 17 residues. Germline CDR1 is SGHRS and CDR2 is YFSETQ. The CDR3 protein is CASSSTGGGSGANVLTF. The CDR3, as DNA: TGCGCCAGCAGCTCAACAGGGGGTGGATCTGGGGCCAACGTCCTGACTTTC.

This clone was counted only a few times. The rearrangement uses TRBV6-5 and TRBJ2-7, with D maybe TRBD1 (5 bases). The CDR3 length is 13 residues. Germline CDR1 is MNHEY and CDR2 is SVGAGI. The V and J ends lost 10 bases and 9 bases respectively, with 22 bases between them. In DNA form, the CDR3 reads TGTGCCATCCAGCCTGGGGCCCTAAGGGGGCAGTACTTC. It translates to CAIQPGALRGQYF.

The V gene is TRBV6-6, the J gene TRBJ2-7; 9 nucleotides line up with TRBD2. J was trimmed by 5 bases and V by 6 bases; bases with no gene match: 14. The CDR3 consists of 16 residues. The germline gives CDR1 MNHNY, CDR2 SVGAGI (reference sequence). CDR3 nucleotide sequence: TGTGCCAGCAGGCCAGCGGGAGGACTCGGGGGCGACGAGCAGTACTTC. Translated, it gives CASRPAGGLGGDEQYF.

The chain links TRBV2 to TRBJ1-5, with 7 bases identical to TRBD1. The CDR3 sequence is 15 residues long. From germline, CDR1 is SNHLY and CDR2 FYNNEI. J was trimmed by 5 bases and V by 6 bases; bases with no gene match: 10. CDR3 amino acids: CASSRDRDLYQPQHF. The DNA for the CDR3 is TGTGCCAGCAGCCGCGACAGGGACCTCTATCAGCCCCAGCATTTT.

The chain carries TRBV24-1 and TRBJ1-2; 9 bases agree with TRBD1. The CDR3 sequence is 14 residues long. The ends lost 4 bases at V and 8 bases at J; junction bases unmatched: 7. Germline CDR1 and CDR2: KGHDR and SFDVKD. The CDR3 region is CATSDQGQGLGYTF. The CDR3 DNA reads as TGTGCCACCAGTGACCAAGGACAGGGGTTAGGCTACACCTTC.

The chain carries TRBV18 and TRBJ1-1; D is unclear. CDR1 is KGHSH and CDR2 is LQKENI in the germline V gene. Deletions cut 2 bases from V and 3 bases from J, with 7 bases between. The CDR3 spans 13 residues. CDR3 in amino acids: CASSPAGDTEAFF. CDR3 DNA sequence: TGTGCCAGCTCACCAGCCGGGGACACTGAAGCTTTCTTT.

The chain is built from TRBV5-1 and TRBJ2-7; 7 positions match TRBD1. Germline CDR1 SGHRS, CDR2 YFSETQ. With V trimmed by 4 bases and J by 3 bases, 7 bases remained unmatched. CDR3 length: 14 amino acids. CDR3 sequence reads: CASSLRQGNYEQYF. The CDR3 nucleotides read TGCGCCAGCAGCCTAAGACAGGGAAACTACGAGCAGTACTTC.

The V gene is TRBV5-6, the J gene TRBJ1-1, with D possibly being TRBD1 (6 bases). The CDR3 consists of 13 residues. Germline values: CDR1 SGHDT, CDR2 YYEEEE. Trimming took off 3 bases at V and 3 bases at J, with 9 bases between the two ends. CDR3 bases: TGTGCCAGCAGCTGGGACACTGACACTGAAGCTTTCTTT. It codes for CASSWDTDTEAFF.

The rearrangement uses TRBV29-1 and TRBJ2-7, with 10 nucleotides matching TRBD1. This CDR3 is 12 amino acids long. V dropped 5 bases and J dropped 3; count of bases not matched to a gene: 1. Germline loops: CDR1 SQVTM, CDR2 ANQGSEA. The DNA for the CDR3 is TGCAGCGTTAGGACAGGGGGCTACGAGCAGTACTTC. This encodes CSVRTGGYEQYF.

The chain combines TRBV2 with TRBJ1-2; weak D call: TRBD1 (6 bases). The CDR3 loop spans 12 amino acids. Germline loops: CDR1 SNHLY, CDR2 FYNNEI. V lost 10 bases to trimming and J lost 2 bases, with 11 bases between them. The CDR3 spells CATETGNYGYTF. The CDR3 DNA sequence: TGTGCCACCGAGACAGGAAACTATGGCTACACCTTC.

The gene calls are TRBV10-3 and TRBJ2-5; D is possibly TRBD2 (6 bases). This CDR3 is built from 14 residues. V lost 8 bases and J 7 bases, leaving 20 bases between the germline ends. Germline-derived CDR1 and CDR2 are ENHRY and SYGVKD. This chain's CDR3 is CAISETTFGGTQYF. The CDR3 DNA follows: TGTGCCATCTCCGAGACGACTTTCGGGGGGACCCAGTACTTC.

This chain uses TRBV5-4 with TRBJ2-1, with 9 bases that match TRBD1. The CDR3 extends over 16 amino acids. V gave up 4 bases and J gave up 8 bases; unmatched junction bases: 13. Germline CDR1 is SGHNT and CDR2 is YYREEE (reference sequence). The CDR3 coding sequence is TGTGCCAGCAGCGGACTGGGGACAGGGAATTACGATGAGCAGTTCTTC. It is translated as CASSGLGTGNYDEQFF.

This clone has a single count. The chain uses TRBV5-4 and TRBJ2-1; 8 nucleotides match TRBD2. Germline V CDR1 and CDR2: SGHNT, YYREEE (reference sequence). The V and J ends lost 3 bases and 0 bases, in that order; junction bases with no gene match: 2. The CDR3 spans 15 residues. The CDR3 coding sequence is TGTGCCAGCAGCTCGAGCGGGAGCTCCTACAATGAGCAGTTCTTC. The encoded protein is CASSSSGSSYNEQFF.

The rearrangement joins TRBV18 to TRBJ1-2, with TRBD1 as a possible D gene (6 bases). Germline V gene lookup returns CDR1 KGHSH and CDR2 LQKENI. The length of the CDR3 is 13 residues. With 5 bases removed from V and 6 bases from J, the gap between germline ends came to 13 bases. For the CDR3, the DNA is TGTGCCAGCTCAGCATCTACAGGGAATGGCTACACCTTC. Translating gives CASSASTGNGYTF.

V gene TRBV28 combines with J gene TRBJ1-5; the D gene is possibly TRBD1 (6 bases). V lost 3 bases and J lost 4, with 13 bases in between. The CDR3 is 15 residues long. Germline V gene sequence: CDR1 MDHEN, CDR2 SYDVKM. Here the CDR3 DNA reads TGTGCCAGCAGTTTTCAGGGGCCGGGGAATCAGCCCCAGCATTTT. Translation gives CASSFQGPGNQPQHF.

This clone was counted a single time. V is TRBV19 and J is TRBJ1-2; the D is unclear. In germline, CDR1 is LNHDA, CDR2 SQIVND (reference sequence). This CDR3 is 13 amino acids long. The germline V and J ends were trimmed by 4 bases and 4 bases, with 10 bases remaining between them. The CDR3 nucleotides are TGTGCCAGTAGTACCCCCCCGGTCTATGGCTACACCTTC. Encoded protein: CASSTPPVYGYTF.

This rearrangement joins TRBV5-1 to TRBJ1-1, with D unclear. The germline gives CDR1 SGHRS, CDR2 YFSETQ. V dropped 0 bases and J dropped 4 bases, with 4 bases sitting between them. The CDR3 sequence is 12 residues long. This CDR3 is CASSLDITEAFF. The CDR3 nucleotides are TGCGCCAGCAGCTTGGACATCACTGAAGCTTTCTTT.

V usage is TRBV11-3 and J usage is TRBJ2-1, with TRBD2 matching 13 bases. Germline assignment: CDR1 SGHNT and CDR2 YENEEA. This CDR3 has 16 residues. The V and J ends lost 5 bases and 8 bases, in that order; junction bases with no gene match: 9. CDR3 protein: CASSRGSLAGGYEQFF. The CDR3 DNA reads as TGTGCCAGCAGCCGCGGGTCACTAGCGGGAGGGTATGAGCAGTTCTTC.

The chain links TRBV13 to TRBJ2-2; D perhaps matches TRBD1 (6 bases). CDR1 is PRHDT, CDR2 FYEKMQ, per germline (reference sequence). The CDR3 covers 17 residues. Between the trimmed V and J ends, which lost 5 bases and 0 bases, there was a span of 16 bases. The CDR3 DNA reads TGTGCCAGCAGCGGACCCCCGGGACAAGCGAACACCGGGGAGCTGTTTTTT. Protein sequence: CASSGPPGQANTGELFF.

As DNA, the CDR3 is TGTGCCAGCAGCTTGGACAGGGGGCGTTTTAATGAAAAACTGTTTTTT. It is translated as CASSLDRGRFNEKLFF. V gene TRBV5-6 combines with J gene TRBJ1-4; 9 positions match TRBD1. Germline lookup yields CDR1 SGHDT and CDR2 YYEEEE. J was trimmed by 4 bases and V by 0 bases; bases with no gene match: 4. The CDR3 contains 16 residues.

DNA for the CDR3: TGCAGTGCAGGGAGAGACGGTGAAGCTTTCTTT. Its protein product is CSAGRDGEAFF. This chain joins TRBV20-1 and TRBJ1-1; D remains unclear. This CDR3 has 11 amino acids. CDR1 DFQATT and CDR2 SNEGSKA come from the germline V gene (reference sequence). V lost 6 bases and J lost 7, with 12 bases in between.

This clone was recorded at least ten times. The chain couples TRBV7-9 to TRBJ1-6; maybe TRBD1 (5 bases). This CDR3 region has 15 residues. With 5 bases removed from V and 5 bases from J, the gap between germline ends came to 13 bases. Germline loops: CDR1 SEHNR, CDR2 FQNEAQ (reference sequence). The DNA for the CDR3 is TGTGCCAGCAGCCCCCAACAGGTGAATAATTCACCCCTCCACTTT. Its protein is CASSPQQVNNSPLHF.

V is TRBV7-9 and J is TRBJ1-2; weak D call: TRBD1 (5 bases). Germline-derived CDR1 and CDR2 are SEHNR and FQNEAQ (reference sequence). The ends were cut back, 5 bases at V and 7 bases at J, with 11 bases in the middle. This CDR3 is built from 12 residues. CDR3 DNA: TGTGCCAGCAGCCAAGGGGTATCTGGCTACACCTTC. This sequence encodes CASSQGVSGYTF.

The sample holds many counts of this clone. The genes are TRBV6-5 and TRBJ2-7; the match to TRBD2 covers 12 bases. In germline, CDR1 is MNHEY, CDR2 SVGAGI. CDR3 length: 14 amino acids. V lost 7 bases to trimming and J lost 2 bases; unmatched junction nucleotides: 3. CDR3 residues: CASKWTSGAYEQYF. CDR3 DNA: TGTGCCAGCAAGTGGACTAGCGGGGCCTACGAGCAGTACTTC.